A selection of T cell receptor beta chains follows, all from one sample in a study of human T cells and chemical hapten exposure. TCRdb independently ran MiXCR on the RACE reads; one entry per CDR3 protein. The sample gives about 120,000 distinct CDR3 sequences, about 11% of which show up once; 2.4% is in the top ten. Specimen: whole blood, collected in connection with sensitization to the hapten diphenylcyclopropenone (DPC). The receptors come from a woman in her fifties or sixties with alopecia areata. Some clones in this sample may be carry-over from other donors' samples. The CDR3 runs from the conserved cysteine through the conserved F or W. A D gene is named only where the DNA matches it firmly. Size values are once, few and many counts, or a class for expanded clones, and some rows have none.

TRBV2	17	TRBJ2-6	few	TRBD2	TGTGCCAGCAGTTCCCGACTAGCGGGAGCTGGGGCCAACGTCCTGACTTTC	CASSSRLAGAGANVLTF
TRBV27	15	TRBJ1-2	few	.	TGTGCCAGCAGTTCGTGGGGCGCGGGGGGCTATGGCTACACCTTC	CASSSWGAGGYGYTF
TRBV5-1	16	TRBJ1-3	.	.	TGCGCCAGCAGCCCAACTGACGAGAGCTCTGGAAACACCATATATTTT	CASSPTDESSGNTIYF
TRBV6-2/TRBV6-3	16	TRBJ1-2	many	.	TGTGCCAGCAGTCGACCAGAGTCTAGCTGGAACTATGGCTACACCTTC	CASSRPESSWNYGYTF
TRBV20-1	15	TRBJ2-7	many	TRBD2	TGCAGTGCTGCCCCTAGCGGGAGGGGTCGCTACGAGCAGTACTTC	CSAAPSGRGRYEQYF
TRBV29-1	11	TRBJ1-2	.	.	TGCAGCGTTGAGGGGACCCATGGCTACACCTTC	CSVEGTHGYTF
TRBV12-3/TRBV12-4	16	TRBJ2-3	.	TRBD1	TGTGCCAGCAAAATCGACAGGGGTGCTAGCACAGATACGCAGTATTTT	CASKIDRGASTDTQYF
TRBV13	14	TRBJ2-7	.	TRBD2	TGTGCCAGCAGCCTGCGGGGGATCGGCTACGAGCAGTACTTC	CASSLRGIGYEQYF
TRBV5-4	17	TRBJ2-3	.	TRBD2	TGTGCCAGCAGCCCCCGGCTGGGCGGGAGGACCGGAGATACGCAGTATTTT	CASSPRLGGRTGDTQYF
TRBV20-1	14	TRBJ1-5	.	.	TGCAGTGCCAAGACAAGCTTTAGCAATCAGCCCCAGCATTTT	CSAKTSFSNQPQHF
TRBV20-1	16	TRBJ1-1	few	.	TGCAGTGCTAGTACATCCCGGGGGGGCGGGGCCACTGAAGCTTTCTTT	CSASTSRGGGATEAFF
TRBV4-1	15	TRBJ1-1	many	.	TGCGCCAGCAGCCTGGCGGGACACTCAAACACTGAAGCTTTCTTT	CASSLAGHSNTEAFF
TRBV12-3/TRBV12-4	14	TRBJ2-7	.	TRBD2	TGTGCCAGCAGTTTTAGAGGGAGGGCAGTCGAGCAGTACTTC	CASSFRGRAVEQYF
TRBV20-1	15	TRBJ2-7	.	TRBD2	TGCAGTGCTCTTGGGGGCGGGGGGAGCTCCTACGAGCGGTACTTC	CSALGGGGSSYERYF
TRBV6-5	14	TRBJ1-5	.	.	TGTGCCAGCAGTTACACAGGGTCAGGACAGCCCCAGCATTTT	CASSYTGSGQPQHF
TRBV30	12	TRBJ2-7	once	TRBD2	TGTGCCTGGAGTGCTCTAGCGGACGAGCAGTACTTC	CAWSALADEQYF
TRBV20-1	12	TRBJ2-7	.	.	TGCAGTGCACGGAGACAGACAGATGAGCAGTACTTC	CSARRQTDEQYF
TRBV20-1	15	TRBJ1-5	many	TRBD1	TGCAGTGCTAGATCCGGACAGGGGAACAATCAGCCCCAGCATTTT	CSARSGQGNNQPQHF
TRBV6-2/TRBV6-3	15	TRBJ1-5	.	.	TGTGCCAGCAGTTACTCGTCAGGGCAAAATCAGCCCCAGCATTTT	CASSYSSGQNQPQHF
TRBV25-1	17	TRBJ2-1	few	TRBD1	TGTGCCAGCAGTGATTGGGAGGGGACAGGGGGCTACAATGAGCAGTTCTTC	CASSDWEGTGGYNEQFF
TRBV20-1	16	TRBJ2-6	few	TRBD2	TGCAGTGCTAGAATAGCGGGACCTTCTGGGGCCAACGTCCTGACTTTC	CSARIAGPSGANVLTF
TRBV7-8	13	TRBJ2-3	many	.	TGTGCCAGCAGCCCCGGTCCCACAGATACGCAGTATTTT	CASSPGPTDTQYF
TRBV5-6	15	TRBJ2-1	many	.	TGTGCCAGCAGCTTACCGGGCACCACTACCAATGAGCAGTTCTTC	CASSLPGTTTNEQFF
TRBV29-1	14	TRBJ1-1	many	.	TGCAGCGTTGAATCCCGCCAGGGGAACACTGAAGCTTTCTTT	CSVESRQGNTEAFF
TRBV5-1	14	TRBJ2-3	many	.	TGCGCCACCTCAAACCCAACTAGCACAGATACGCAGTATTTT	CATSNPTSTDTQYF
TRBV5-1	14	TRBJ2-3	.	.	TGCGCCAGCAGCTCGAACAAGGCAACAGATACGCAGTATTTT	CASSSNKATDTQYF
TRBV6-2/TRBV6-3	14	TRBJ1-1	.	.	TGTGCCAGCAGCCCAGTCCCGTCGAACACTGAAGCTTTCTTT	CASSPVPSNTEAFF
TRBV6-5	13	TRBJ2-7	.	.	TGTGCCAGCAGTCCAGGGGTTCCCTACGAGCAGTACTTC	CASSPGVPYEQYF
TRBV20-1	13	TRBJ1-2	.	.	TGCAGTGCTAGAGATGCAGGGAACTATGGCTACACCTTC	CSARDAGNYGYTF
TRBV30	12	TRBJ1-2	.	.	TGTGCCTGGATGGCGTGGGGTAATGGCTACACCTTC	CAWMAWGNGYTF
TRBV18	16	TRBJ2-7	few	.	TGTGCCAGCTCACCAGTACCTGGACAGAGCGACTACGAGCAGTACTTC	CASSPVPGQSDYEQYF
TRBV12-3/TRBV12-4	15	TRBJ1-1	many	.	TGTGCCAGCAGTTTAGAGGGGGGTATGAACACTGAAGCTTTCTTT	CASSLEGGMNTEAFF
TRBV20-1	14	TRBJ1-3	.	.	TGCAGTGCTAGACCCTTACTATCGGGAAACACCATATATTTT	CSARPLLSGNTIYF
TRBV6-5	15	TRBJ1-1	few	.	TGTGCCAGCAGTTACTCGCCAGGGTTGAACACTGAAGCTTTCTTT	CASSYSPGLNTEAFF
TRBV9	12	TRBJ2-3	.	.	TGTGCCAGCAGCGTAGCTCTGGATACGCAGTATTTT	CASSVALDTQYF
TRBV20-1	15	TRBJ1-2	.	.	TGCAGTGCCAAGGACAGCGGCGGTCCGAACTATGGCTACACCTTC	CSAKDSGGPNYGYTF
TRBV7-2	13	TRBJ1-1	.	.	TGTGCCAGCAGCTTCGGCCCCTCATTAGCGGCTTTCTTT	CASSFGPSLAAFF
TRBV29-1	13	TRBJ2-7	many	TRBD1	TGCAGCGTTCTGGGGACAGGGGGCTACGAGCAGTACTTC	CSVLGTGGYEQYF